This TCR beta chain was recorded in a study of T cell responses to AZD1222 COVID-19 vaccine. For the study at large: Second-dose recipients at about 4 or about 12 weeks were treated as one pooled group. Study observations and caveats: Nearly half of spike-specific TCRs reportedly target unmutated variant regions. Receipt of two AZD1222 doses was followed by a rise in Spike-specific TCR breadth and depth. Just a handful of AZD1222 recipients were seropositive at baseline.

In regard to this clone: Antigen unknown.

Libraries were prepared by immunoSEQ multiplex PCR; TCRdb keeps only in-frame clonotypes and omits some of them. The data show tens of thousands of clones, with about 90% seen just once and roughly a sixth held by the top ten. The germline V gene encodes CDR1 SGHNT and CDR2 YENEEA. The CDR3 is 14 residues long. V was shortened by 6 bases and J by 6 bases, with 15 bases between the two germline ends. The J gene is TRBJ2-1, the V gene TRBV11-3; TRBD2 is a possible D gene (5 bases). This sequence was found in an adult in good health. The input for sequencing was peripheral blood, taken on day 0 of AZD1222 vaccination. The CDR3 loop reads CASRPGRTFNEQFF. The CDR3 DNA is TGTGCCAGCAGACCTGGGAGAACCTTCAATGAGCAGTTCTTC.